This record covers a single T cell receptor beta chain. Its antigen is undetermined. One end of the junction varies from germline; a read error may be responsible. This specimen belongs to a study of cytomegalovirus exposure and HLA in healthy donors. General study points: TCR beta V segments were, for the most part, productive about 87% or about 30% of the time in an earlier analysis.

Primers included in the PCR were 60 Vbeta and 13 Jbeta primers. The assay was immunoSEQ multiplex PCR, and TCRdb's table has in-frame clones only and misses some. The data hold roughly 200,000 clones, with approximately 11% observed a single time. This CDR3 spans 15 amino acids. Germline V lookup: CDR1 SGDLS, CDR2 YYNGEE. The chain carries TRBV9 and TRBJ1-4; D not certain. The sample comprised PBMCs. The TCR comes from a man aged 50 to 59 in good health and CMV-seropositive. The CDR3 loop is CASSGETSTIEKLFF. CDR3 DNA: TGTGCCAGCAGTGGGGAGACTTCGACTATTGAAAAACTGTTTTTT.